The clone carrying this T cell receptor beta chain was seen just once. The antigen is undetermined. These data are taken from a study of cytomegalovirus exposure and HLA in healthy donors. Study-level findings and limits: In vitro, three CMV-associated chains proved specific for CMV antigens.

V lost 2 bases, J lost 5 bases, and 6 bases lay in between. This CDR3 spans 13 amino acids. Germline lookup yields CDR1 SEHNR and CDR2 FQNEAQ (reference sequence). PCR used 60 Vbeta primers and 13 Jbeta primers. The table came from immunoSEQ multiplex PCR; TCRdb's copy has only in-frame clones and leaves some out. The sample contains 150,000 to 200,000 clones, 65% to 85% of which appear only once. The sequenced sample consisted of PBMCs. This sequence was found in a man in his sixties in good health and CMV-seronegative. This chain links TRBV7-9 with TRBJ2-2, with TRBD1 as a possible D gene (5 bases). CDR3: CASSLQGTGELFF. The CDR3 nucleotides read TGTGCCAGCAGCTTACAGGGAACCGGGGAGCTGTTTTTT.